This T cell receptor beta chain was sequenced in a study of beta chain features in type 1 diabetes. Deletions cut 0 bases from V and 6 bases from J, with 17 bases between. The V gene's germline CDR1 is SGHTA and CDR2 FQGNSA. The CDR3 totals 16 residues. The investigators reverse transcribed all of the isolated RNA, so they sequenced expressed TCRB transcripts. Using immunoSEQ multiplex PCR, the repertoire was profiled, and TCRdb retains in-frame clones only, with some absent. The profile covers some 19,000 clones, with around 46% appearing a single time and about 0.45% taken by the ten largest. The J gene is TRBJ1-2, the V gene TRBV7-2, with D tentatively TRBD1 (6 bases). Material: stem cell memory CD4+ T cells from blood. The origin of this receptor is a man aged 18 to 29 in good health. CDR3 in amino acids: CASSLAAPRGVNGYTF. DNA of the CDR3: TGTGCCAGCAGCTTAGCGGCCCCCAGGGGCGTTAATGGCTACACCTTC.